Listed below are T cell receptor beta chains from one sample, sequenced in a study of early T cells in non-severe SARS-CoV-2 infection. Via MiXCR, TCRdb re-called the 5' RACE reads, giving one row per CDR3 protein. The table shows around 70,000 distinct CDR3 sequences, with 9% to 15% occurring only once. Sequenced sample: whole blood. The receptor source for this set is an adult who was a healthcare worker with PCR-confirmed SARS-CoV-2 infection or an uninfected control (not recorded which). Each CDR3 is given with its conserved first and last residue. D genes are given only for firm matches. Clone size is stated in some rows and not others, as once, few, many or a class when expanded.

J,V,D,size,DNA,CDR3
TRBJ1-5,TRBV10-3,TRBD1,NA,TGTGCCATCAGCCTCGGGACAGGTACCTATAGCAATCAGCCCCAGCATTTT,CAISLGTGTYSNQPQHF
TRBJ2-2,TRBV28,NA,many,TGTGCCAGCAGTTTAGGTTGGACCGGGGAGCTGTTTTTT,CASSLGWTGELFF
TRBJ2-7,TRBV5-4,TRBD1,NA,TGTGCCAGCAGCCCAGAACCTCGACAGGGGGGCACCTACGAGCAGTACTTC,CASSPEPRQGGTYEQYF
TRBJ1-6,TRBV27,NA,few,TGTGCCAGCAGTTCGGGAGGCTCCTATAATTCACCCCTCCACTTT,CASSSGGSYNSPLHF
TRBJ2-1,TRBV2,TRBD2,many,TGTGCCAGCAGTCCTAGCGGAGGATCCTACAATGAGCAGTTCTTC,CASSPSGGSYNEQFF
TRBJ1-2,TRBV27,NA,NA,TGTGCCAGCAGTTACTCTCCAATGGGTCCCTATGGCTACACCTTC,CASSYSPMGPYGYTF
TRBJ2-1,TRBV5-1,NA,NA,TGCGCCAGCAGCGCACGGACAGATTTCAATGAGCAGTTCTTC,CASSARTDFNEQFF
TRBJ2-2,TRBV11-2,NA,many,TGTGCCAGCAGCCCCTGGGGGATCCTCACCGGGGAGCTGTTTTTT,CASSPWGILTGELFF
TRBJ2-7,TRBV5-1,NA,NA,TGCGCCAGCAGCTTGAAAGGGTTCCCCTACGAGCAGTACTTC,CASSLKGFPYEQYF
TRBJ2-3,TRBV4-2,TRBD2,NA,TGTGCCAGCAGCCCTCGCACGGCTAGCGGGAGTTATACAGATACGCAGTATTTT,CASSPRTASGSYTDTQYF
TRBJ1-6,TRBV28,TRBD1,NA,TGTGCCAGCAGTTTATGGACAGGGAATTCACCCCTCCACTTT,CASSLWTGNSPLHF
TRBJ2-2,TRBV28,TRBD1,many,TGTGCCAGCACCTTCACAGGGGCGCTTGGCACCGGGGAGCTGTTTTTT,CASTFTGALGTGELFF
TRBJ1-4,TRBV20-1,TRBD1,NA,TGCAGTGCTTTCGGACAGGGTACCCCAAACCTTAATGAAAAACTGTTTTTT,CSAFGQGTPNLNEKLFF
TRBJ1-6,TRBV3-1,NA,few,TGTGCCAGCAGCCATGCCCTGACAGGCCTCTCCTATAATTCACCCCTCCACTTT,CASSHALTGLSYNSPLHF
TRBJ2-7,TRBV6-5,NA,NA,TGTGCCAGCAGTTACTCGAGGGGTGGGGCCTCCGAGCAGTACTTC,CASSYSRGGASEQYF
TRBJ2-3,TRBV15,TRBD2,many,TGTGCCACCAGCAGTCAGACTAGCGGAGGGCCCCAGGCCCACACAGATACGCAGTATTTT,CATSSQTSGGPQAHTDTQYF
TRBJ2-2,TRBV28,TRBD1,many,TGTGCCAGCACCTCTACGGGACAGCTAAACACCGGGGAGCTGTTTTTT,CASTSTGQLNTGELFF
TRBJ2-7,TRBV6-1,TRBD2,many,TGTGCCAGCACCGGGGGGGGAGGGGAGCAGTACTTC,CASTGGGGEQYF
TRBJ2-3,TRBV10-3,TRBD2,few,TGTGCCATCAGTGAGTCGGAACTAGCGGGCCCTACAGATACGCAGTATTTT,CAISESELAGPTDTQYF
TRBJ2-1,TRBV12-3/TRBV12-4,NA,NA,TGTGCCAGCAGCTCGGGCGGGTGGGCCTACAATGAGCAGTTCTTC,CASSSGGWAYNEQFF
TRBJ2-2,TRBV18,NA,many,TGTGCCAGCTCACCACTACAGGCGGAAGACAACACCGGGGAGCTGTTTTTT,CASSPLQAEDNTGELFF
TRBJ2-7,TRBV20-1,NA,few,TGCAGTGCTAGAGATCGGGGCGGGAACTCCTACGAGCAGTACTTC,CSARDRGGNSYEQYF
TRBJ2-1,TRBV14,NA,NA,TGTGCCAGCAGCCAAGGGAGGCTAGCCTACAATGAGCAGTTCTTC,CASSQGRLAYNEQFF
TRBJ2-5,TRBV29-1,NA,few,TGCAGCGTTGACGGGAGAGGAGAGACCCAGTACTTC,CSVDGRGETQYF
TRBJ1-2,TRBV7-9,NA,few,TGTGCCAGCAGCTTGGAGGGGGGCCGTTCGTATGGCTACACCTTC,CASSLEGGRSYGYTF
TRBJ2-6,TRBV3-1,TRBD1,many,TGTGCCAGCAGCCCGAGTCCGGGACAGGGGGCAGCTGGGGCCAACGTCCTGACTTTC,CASSPSPGQGAAGANVLTF
TRBJ1-1,TRBV24-1,NA,few,TGTGCCACCAGTGATTTGGGGCGGGGTGAAGCTTTCTTT,CATSDLGRGEAFF
TRBJ2-5,TRBV7-3,TRBD1,many,TGTGCCAGCAGCTTCACAGGGGGCCAAGAGACCCAGTACTTC,CASSFTGGQETQYF
TRBJ1-1,TRBV27,NA,many,TGTGCCAGCAGTCGCCGACTAGGGAGGGACACTGAAGCTTTCTTT,CASSRRLGRDTEAFF
TRBJ1-1,TRBV29-1,NA,NA,TGCAGCGTTTGGACAGATGAAGCTTTCTTT,CSVWTDEAFF
TRBJ2-3,TRBV12-5,NA,NA,TGTGCTAGTGGTTTGGACGGCTCCCCGGGCACAGATACGCAGTATTTT,CASGLDGSPGTDTQYF
TRBJ2-5,TRBV28,TRBD2,many,TGTGCCAGCAGTCCCTGGACTAGCGGGAGAGAAGAGACCCAGTACTTC,CASSPWTSGREETQYF
TRBJ2-3,TRBV29-1,TRBD2,many,TGCAGCCTCGGGGGGGGCACAGATACGCAGTATTTT,CSLGGGTDTQYF
TRBJ2-7,TRBV3-1,NA,NA,TGTGCCAGCAGCCCGTCGTACAGCCCGGGATGGTCCTACGAGCAGTACTTC,CASSPSYSPGWSYEQYF
TRBJ2-3,TRBV6-5,NA,many,TGTGCCAGCAGTTACACGGGCGTTAGAGAAGATACGCAGTATTTT,CASSYTGVREDTQYF
TRBJ1-1,TRBV6-5,NA,many,TGTGCCAGCAGTTACTCATCGTCCGGGGGGACTGAAGCTTTCTTT,CASSYSSSGGTEAFF
TRBJ2-1,TRBV5-1,TRBD1,many,TGCGCCAGCAGCTTGGAAGGGGGCCCCTACAATGAGCAGTTCTTC,CASSLEGGPYNEQFF
TRBJ1-5,TRBV28,NA,many,TGTGCCAGCAGGGACTTCAATAGCAATCAGCCCCAGCATTTT,CASRDFNSNQPQHF
TRBJ2-1,TRBV29-1,NA,few,TGCAGCGTGGCCCTTGGCGGGGAGCAGTTCTTC,CSVALGGEQFF
TRBJ2-3,TRBV20-1,NA,once,TGCAGTGCGTCGGACAGATACCCAGAGGATACGCGGTATTTT,CSASDRYPEDTRYF
TRBJ2-1,TRBV24-1,TRBD2,NA,TGTGCCACCAGTGATCGGACTAGCGGGAGATACAATGAGCAGTTCTTC,CATSDRTSGRYNEQFF
TRBJ2-7,TRBV21-1,NA,NA,TGTGCCAGACATTACTCCTACGAGCAGTACTTC,CARHYSYEQYF
TRBJ2-1,TRBV7-6,NA,few,TGTGCCAGCCCCCGTCGAGAGGGTTGTGATGAGCAGTTCTTC,CASPRREGCDEQFF
TRBJ1-5,TRBV20-1,TRBD1,many,TGCAGTGCTGGGGACAGGGGGGTTAGGGGCAATCAGCCCCAGCATTTT,CSAGDRGVRGNQPQHF
TRBJ2-1,TRBV20-1,NA,NA,TGCAGTGCTAGAGACTCCGAGGCGGTAATCTCCTACAATGAGCAGTTCTTC,CSARDSEAVISYNEQFF
TRBJ2-4,TRBV28,TRBD2,NA,TGTGCCAGCATCGGTGGACTAGCTCCCAAAAACATTCAGTACTTC,CASIGGLAPKNIQYF
TRBJ2-7,TRBV28,TRBD2,few,TGTGCCAGCACTTCTTTAGCGGGGTCCTACGAGCAGTACTTC,CASTSLAGSYEQYF
TRBJ2-7,TRBV7-9,NA,many,TGTGCCAGCAGCTTCCCAGAAACCTACGAGCAGTACTTC,CASSFPETYEQYF
TRBJ1-1,TRBV7-8,NA,NA,TGTGCCAGCAGCTTAGGGGAAGGTGGCAGCGGAGCTTTCTTT,CASSLGEGGSGAFF
TRBJ2-5,TRBV10-1,NA,many,TGCGCCAGAACCCCGACAGGCCGGGGGGAGACCCAGTACTTC,CARTPTGRGETQYF
TRBJ2-1,TRBV10-3,NA,NA,TGTGCCAACTATGCCGGGCAGGACAATGAGCAGTTCTTC,CANYAGQDNEQFF
TRBJ1-2,TRBV19,NA,many,TGTGCCAGTAGTCCGGGACACTCAAAAGATGGCTACACCTTC,CASSPGHSKDGYTF
TRBJ2-2,TRBV9,TRBD2,NA,TGTGCCAGCAGCGATCCGGGACTAGCGGGAGTACCCGGGGAGCTGTTTTTT,CASSDPGLAGVPGELFF
TRBJ2-1,TRBV28,TRBD2,NA,TGTGCCAGCAGCCGCACGGGACTAGCAGGAGATGAGCAGTTCTTC,CASSRTGLAGDEQFF